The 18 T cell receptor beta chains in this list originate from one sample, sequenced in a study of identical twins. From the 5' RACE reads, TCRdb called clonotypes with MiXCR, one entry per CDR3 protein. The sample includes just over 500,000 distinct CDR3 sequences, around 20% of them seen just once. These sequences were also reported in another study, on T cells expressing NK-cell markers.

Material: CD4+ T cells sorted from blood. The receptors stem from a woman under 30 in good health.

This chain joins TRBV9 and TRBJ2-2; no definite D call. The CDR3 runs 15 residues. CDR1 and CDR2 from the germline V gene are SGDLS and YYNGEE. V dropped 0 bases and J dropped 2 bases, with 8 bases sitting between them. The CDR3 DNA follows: TGTGCCAGCAGCGTAGAACCCGGAAACACCGGGGAGCTGTTTTTT. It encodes CASSVEPGNTGELFF. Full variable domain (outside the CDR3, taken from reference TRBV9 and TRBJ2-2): DSGVTQTPKHLITATGQRVTLRCSPRSGDLSVYWYQQSLDQGLQFLIQYYNGEERAKGNILERFSAQQFPDLHSELNLSSLELGDSALYFCASSVEPGNTGELFFGEGSRLTVL.

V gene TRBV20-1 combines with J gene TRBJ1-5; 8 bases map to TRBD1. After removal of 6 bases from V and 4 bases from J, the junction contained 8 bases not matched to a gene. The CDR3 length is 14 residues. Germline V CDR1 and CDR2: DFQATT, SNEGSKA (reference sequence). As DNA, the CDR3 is TGCAGTGCCACGGGACAGGTTGGGAATCAGCCCCAGCATTTT. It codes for CSATGQVGNQPQHF.

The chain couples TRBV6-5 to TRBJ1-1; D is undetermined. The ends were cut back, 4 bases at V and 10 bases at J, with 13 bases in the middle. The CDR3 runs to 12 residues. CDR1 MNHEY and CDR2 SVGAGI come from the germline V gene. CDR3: CASSSSGRGAFF. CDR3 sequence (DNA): TGTGCCAGCAGTTCATCGGGCAGAGGAGCTTTCTTT.

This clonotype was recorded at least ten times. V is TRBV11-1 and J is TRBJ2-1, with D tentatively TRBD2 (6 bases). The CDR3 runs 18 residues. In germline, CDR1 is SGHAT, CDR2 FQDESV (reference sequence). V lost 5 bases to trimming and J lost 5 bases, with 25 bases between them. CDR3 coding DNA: TGTGCCAGCAGCATTTCAGTGGGGGGAGCGAGCCAGAACAATGAGCAGTTCTTC. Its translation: CASSISVGGASQNNEQFF.

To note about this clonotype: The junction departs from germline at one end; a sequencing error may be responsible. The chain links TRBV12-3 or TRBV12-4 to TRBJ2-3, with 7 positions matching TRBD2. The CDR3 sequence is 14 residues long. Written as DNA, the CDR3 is TGTGCCAGCAGTTTGGCGACTAGCACAGATACGCCGTATTTT. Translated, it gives CASSLATSTDTPYF.

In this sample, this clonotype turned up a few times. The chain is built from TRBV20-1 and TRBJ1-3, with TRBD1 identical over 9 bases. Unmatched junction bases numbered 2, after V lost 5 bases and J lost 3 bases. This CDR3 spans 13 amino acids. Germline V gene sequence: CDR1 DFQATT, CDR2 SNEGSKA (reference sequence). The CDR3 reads CSAEDRGGNTIYF. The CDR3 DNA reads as TGCAGTGCTGAGGACAGGGGTGGAAACACCATATATTTT.

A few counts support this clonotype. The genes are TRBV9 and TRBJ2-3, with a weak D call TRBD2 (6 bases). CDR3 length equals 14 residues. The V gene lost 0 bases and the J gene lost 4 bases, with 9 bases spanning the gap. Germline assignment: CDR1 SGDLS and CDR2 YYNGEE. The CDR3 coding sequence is TGTGCCAGCAGCGTAGGGGGGGTCGCAGATACGCAGTATTTT. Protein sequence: CASSVGGVADTQYF.

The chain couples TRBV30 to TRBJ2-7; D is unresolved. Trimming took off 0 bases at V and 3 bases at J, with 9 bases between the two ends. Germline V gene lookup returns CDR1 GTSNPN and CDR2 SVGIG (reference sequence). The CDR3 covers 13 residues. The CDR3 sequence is CAWSVQHNYEQYF. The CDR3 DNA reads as TGTGCCTGGAGTGTACAACACAACTACGAGCAGTACTTC.

DNA for the CDR3: TGTGCCAGCAGACTAGCGACCCGGGAGCAGTTCTTC. Amino acids: CASRLATREQFF. The J gene is TRBJ2-1, the V gene TRBV3-1; TRBD2 matches at 7 bases. Germline V gene lookup returns CDR1 LGHDT and CDR2 YNNKEL (reference sequence). Unmatched junction bases numbered 6, after V lost 6 bases and J lost 10 bases. CDR3 size: 12 residues.

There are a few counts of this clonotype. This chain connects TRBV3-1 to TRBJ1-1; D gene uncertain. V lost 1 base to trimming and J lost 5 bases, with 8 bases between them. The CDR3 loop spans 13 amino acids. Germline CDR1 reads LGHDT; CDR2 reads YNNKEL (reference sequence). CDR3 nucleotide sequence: TGTGCCAGCAGCCAAGTGGGAAGAACTGAAGCTTTCTTT. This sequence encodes CASSQVGRTEAFF.

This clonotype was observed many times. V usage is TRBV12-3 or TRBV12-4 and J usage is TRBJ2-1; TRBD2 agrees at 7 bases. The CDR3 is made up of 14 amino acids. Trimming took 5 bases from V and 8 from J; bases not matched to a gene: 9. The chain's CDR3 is CASSRRTSVDEQFF. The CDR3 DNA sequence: TGTGCCAGCAGTCGCCGAACTAGCGTCGATGAGCAGTTCTTC.

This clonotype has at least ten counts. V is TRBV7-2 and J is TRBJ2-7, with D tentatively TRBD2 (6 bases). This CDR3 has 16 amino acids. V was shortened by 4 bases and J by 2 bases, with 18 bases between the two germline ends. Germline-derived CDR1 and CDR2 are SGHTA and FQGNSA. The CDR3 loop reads CASSSYLRGRTYEQYF. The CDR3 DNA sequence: TGTGCCAGCAGCTCCTATTTGCGGGGTAGGACCTACGAGCAGTACTTC. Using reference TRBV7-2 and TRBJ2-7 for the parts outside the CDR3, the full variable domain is GAGVSQSPSNKVTEKGKDVELRCDPISGHTALYWYRQSLGQGLEFLIYFQGNSAPDKSGLPSDRFSAERTGGSVSTLTIQRTQQEDSAVYLCASSSYLRGRTYEQYFGPGTRLTVT.

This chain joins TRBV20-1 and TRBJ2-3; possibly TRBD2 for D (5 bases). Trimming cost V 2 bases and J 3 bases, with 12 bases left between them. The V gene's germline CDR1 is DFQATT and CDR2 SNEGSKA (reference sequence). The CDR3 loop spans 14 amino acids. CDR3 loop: CSARRGSETDTQYF. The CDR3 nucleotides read TGCAGTGCTAGAAGAGGGAGTGAGACAGATACGCAGTATTTT.

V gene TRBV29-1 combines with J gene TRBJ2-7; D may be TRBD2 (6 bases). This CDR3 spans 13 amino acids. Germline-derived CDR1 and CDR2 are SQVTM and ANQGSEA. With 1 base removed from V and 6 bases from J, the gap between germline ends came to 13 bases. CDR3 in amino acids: CSVEGGEFREQYF. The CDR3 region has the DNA TGCAGCGTTGAAGGGGGGGAATTCCGCGAGCAGTACTTC.

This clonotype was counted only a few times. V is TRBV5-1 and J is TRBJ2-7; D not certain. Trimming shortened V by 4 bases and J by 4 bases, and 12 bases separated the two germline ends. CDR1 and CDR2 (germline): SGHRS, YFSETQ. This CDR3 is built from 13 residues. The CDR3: CASSPSTVYEQYF. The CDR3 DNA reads TGCGCCAGCAGCCCCTCAACAGTATACGAGCAGTACTTC. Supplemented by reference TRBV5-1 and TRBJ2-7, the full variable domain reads KAGVTQTPRYLIKTRGQQVTLSCSPISGHRSVSWYQQTPGQGLQFLFEYFSETQRNKGNFPGRFSGRQFSNSRSEMNVSTLELGDSALYLCASSPSTVYEQYFGPGTRLTVT.

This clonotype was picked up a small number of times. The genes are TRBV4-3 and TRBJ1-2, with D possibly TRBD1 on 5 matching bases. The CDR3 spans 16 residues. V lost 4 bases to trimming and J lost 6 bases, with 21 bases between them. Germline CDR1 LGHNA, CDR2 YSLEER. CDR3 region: CASSRDPGPRSDGYTF. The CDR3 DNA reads TGCGCCAGCAGCCGAGATCCGGGACCGCGGTCGGATGGCTACACCTTC.

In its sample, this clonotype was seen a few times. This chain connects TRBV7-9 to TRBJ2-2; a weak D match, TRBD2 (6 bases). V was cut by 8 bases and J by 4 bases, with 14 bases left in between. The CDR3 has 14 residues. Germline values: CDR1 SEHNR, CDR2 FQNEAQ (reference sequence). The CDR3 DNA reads TGTGCCAGCGCCCTTAGGGACTTCACCGGGGAGCTGTTTTTT. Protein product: CASALRDFTGELFF.

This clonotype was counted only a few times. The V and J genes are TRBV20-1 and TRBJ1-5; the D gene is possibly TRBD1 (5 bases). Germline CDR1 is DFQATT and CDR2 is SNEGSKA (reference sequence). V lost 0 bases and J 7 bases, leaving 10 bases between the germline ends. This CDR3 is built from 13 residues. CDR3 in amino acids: CSARDAGHQPQHF. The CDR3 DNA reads TGCAGTGCTAGAGACGCAGGGCACCAGCCCCAGCATTTT.